This T cell receptor (beta chain) was found in a study of blood T cell repertoires in COVID-19. Background on the study: Nucleic acid was either cDNA or gDNA, and it came from T cells, B-cell-depleted T cells, or PBMCs.

In the authors' methods: Researchers report that nucleated cell counts were estimated from reference gene primer amplification. Assay: immunoSEQ multiplex PCR; the TCRdb copy retains only in-frame clones and omits some. V, J and clone size are those of that table, while D and trimming were read from the DNA. This sample has some 200,000 clones; 80% occur once, and the top ten carry 5.5% to 8.5%. Germline V gene sequence: CDR1 SEHNR, CDR2 FQNEAQ (reference sequence). The CDR3 has 16 amino acids. The V gene end was trimmed by 5 bases and the J gene end by 1 base; junction bases not matched to a gene: 7.

The V call is TRBV7-9, the J call TRBJ1-1; 10 bases map to TRBD1. Source material: peripheral blood. This TCR came from a woman aged 70-85 years with acute or convalescent COVID-19. CDR3 loop: CASSVGQGPGNTEAFF. For the CDR3, the DNA is TGTGCCAGCAGCGTGGGACAGGGGCCAGGGAACACTGAAGCTTTCTTT.